The 27 T cell receptor beta chains in this list originate from one sample, sequenced in a study of PD-L1 blockade in urothelial cancer (dated by TCRdb to 2015 to 2018). To prepare the library, the immunoSEQ multiplex PCR assay was applied. TCRdb's version of the immuneACCESS table is confined to in-frame rearrangements and falls short of the full clone set. An unresolved V gene accounts for under half of the shortfall where checked; the remainder is of unknown origin. The sample yields around 20,000 clones; approximately 86% were counted once. Roughly 3.7% of the sample lies in the top ten. This specimen was PBMCs, taken around atezolizumab (anti-PD-L1) treatment. The receptors originated from a man aged 45-60 years with urothelial cancer.

The CDR3 loop reads CASKQGSYNEQFF. The CDR3 DNA reads TGTGCCAGCAAGCAGGGGTCCTACAATGAGCAGTTCTTC. The rearrangement uses TRBV28 and TRBJ2-1; D may be TRBD1 (6 bases). The CDR3 runs 13 residues. Trimming removed 7 bases from V and 1 base from J, with 8 bases in between. Germline-derived CDR1 and CDR2 are MDHEN and SYDVKM.

The chain has TRBV10-3 and TRBJ2-5; the D is unclear. V shed 0 bases and J shed 5 bases, with 10 bases lying between them. The CDR3 sequence is 14 residues long. Germline lookup yields CDR1 ENHRY and CDR2 SYGVKD. The CDR3 sequence is CAISESRSAETQYF. For the CDR3, the DNA is TGTGCCATCAGTGAGTCGAGGTCCGCGGAGACCCAGTACTTC.

The chain uses TRBV4-3 and TRBJ2-3; D is possibly TRBD1 (6 bases). The V and J ends lost 1 base and 4 bases respectively, with 9 bases between them. Germline CDR1 reads LGHNA; CDR2 reads YSLEER. The CDR3 spans 14 residues. The DNA for the CDR3 is TGCGCCAGCAGCCAAGGGAACAGGGCAGATACGCAGTATTTT. Translated, it gives CASSQGNRADTQYF.

V gene TRBV5-1 combines with J gene TRBJ1-1; 10 positions match TRBD1. CDR3 length: 16 amino acids. Germline CDR1 and CDR2: SGHRS and YFSETQ. The V and J ends lost 3 bases and 6 bases, in that order; junction bases with no gene match: 11. The CDR3 here is CASSSRQGAISAEAFF. CDR3 bases: TGCGCCAGCAGCTCTAGACAGGGGGCTATATCCGCTGAAGCTTTCTTT.

This clone was seen once. The CDR3 here is CAWSTARSYGYTF. The CDR3, as DNA: TGTGCCTGGAGTACCGCCAGAAGCTATGGCTACACCTTC. V and J are TRBV30 and TRBJ1-2; D is uncertain. Germline CDR1 and CDR2: GTSNPN and SVGIG (reference sequence). Trimming left V 2 bases short and J 4 bases short, with 11 bases between. This CDR3 is 13 amino acids long.

The rearrangement uses TRBV7-9 and TRBJ2-7, with TRBD1 matching over 7 bases. Germline V gives CDR1 SEHNR, CDR2 FQNEAQ (reference sequence). After removal of 6 bases from V and 2 bases from J, the junction contained 7 bases not matched to a gene. The length of the CDR3 is 14 residues. The CDR3 here is CASSRLGTAYEQYF. CDR3 coding DNA: TGTGCCAGCAGTCGGCTGGGGACAGCCTACGAGCAGTACTTC.

The rearrangement uses TRBV27 and TRBJ2-7; TRBD1 matches 8 bases. CDR3 length equals 18 residues. Trimming cost V 5 bases and J 0 bases; bases outside gene matches: 15. Germline V gene sequence: CDR1 MNHEY, CDR2 SMNVEV (reference sequence). The CDR3 DNA sequence: TGTGCCAGCAGTGCCTATCCCCCTCGGGACAGGTCCTCCTACGAGCAGTACTTC. Translation: CASSAYPPRDRSSYEQYF.

This chain connects TRBV7-9 to TRBJ2-6; no definite D call. Per germline, CDR1 SEHNR and CDR2 FQNEAQ (reference sequence). Trimming left V 9 bases short and J 3 bases short, with 6 bases between. The CDR3 is made up of 12 amino acids. Here the CDR3 DNA reads TGTGCCAGTCCCCGTGGGGCCAACGTCCTGACTTTC. Translating gives CASPRGANVLTF.

V is TRBV11-2 and J is TRBJ2-6, with D maybe TRBD2 (5 bases). This CDR3 contains 17 residues. Looked up from germline, CDR1 is SGHAT and CDR2 is FQNNGV. The V and J ends lost 5 bases and 4 bases respectively, with 18 bases between them. CDR3 sequence: CASSPSRWELGANVLTF. The CDR3 DNA is TGTGCCAGCAGCCCAAGCCGTTGGGAGTTGGGGGCCAACGTCCTGACTTTC.

V usage is TRBV7-9 and J usage is TRBJ1-2, with D tentatively TRBD1 (5 bases). The V and J ends lost 6 bases and 7 bases respectively, with 18 bases between them. CDR1 and CDR2 from the germline V gene are SEHNR and FQNEAQ (reference sequence). This CDR3 spans 14 amino acids. CDR3 protein: CASRSGHTVTGYTF. The DNA of the CDR3 is TGTGCCAGCAGGTCAGGACATACCGTCACTGGCTACACCTTC.

This clone appeared a single time. The CDR3 protein is CASSVLFTGNTIYF. In DNA form, the CDR3 reads TGTGCCAGCAGTGTACTTTTCACTGGAAACACCATATATTTT. The rearrangement joins TRBV6-1 to TRBJ1-3; D remains ambiguous. Germline CDR1 reads MNHNS; CDR2 reads SASEGT. V was trimmed by 4 bases and J by 2 bases, leaving 9 bases between them. This CDR3 is 14 amino acids long.

The chain recombines TRBV28 with TRBJ2-3; 7 bases align to TRBD1. Germline V CDR1 and CDR2: MDHEN, SYDVKM. J gave up 11 bases and V 4 bases, and 6 bases lay outside the gene matches. The CDR3 contains 12 residues. The CDR3 loop reads CASSWGTVEQYF. In DNA form, the CDR3 reads TGTGCCAGCAGTTGGGGGACAGTGGAGCAGTATTTT.

This chain joins TRBV19 and TRBJ2-7; D perhaps matches TRBD2 (6 bases). CDR1 LNHDA and CDR2 SQIVND come from the germline V gene (reference sequence). The CDR3 has 14 amino acids. V lost 5 bases to trimming and J lost 0 bases, with 11 bases between them. The CDR3 bases are TGTGCCAGTAGTCCAGCGGGCCTCTCCTACGAGCAGTACTTC. The encoded protein is CASSPAGLSYEQYF.

This chain's CDR3 is CAWTPLGQRTGELFF. Here the CDR3 DNA reads TGTGCCTGGACCCCCCTGGGACAGCGGACTGGGGAGCTGTTTTTT. The chain recombines TRBV30 with TRBJ2-2; 7 nucleotides line up with TRBD1. CDR3 size: 15 residues. V lost 4 bases, J lost 8 bases, and 13 bases stayed unmatched. Germline CDR1 and CDR2: GTSNPN and SVGIG (reference sequence).

The gene calls are TRBV6-1 and TRBJ2-7, with TRBD1 matching over 8 bases. There are 15 residues in the CDR3. CDR1 and CDR2 (germline): MNHNS, SASEGT. V was pared by 7 bases and J by 3 bases, with 11 bases of the junction left unmatched. The CDR3 reads CASKPLDRVLYEQYF. CDR3 in DNA: TGTGCCAGCAAACCTTTGGACAGGGTCCTCTACGAGCAGTACTTC.

The chain joins TRBV4-1 to TRBJ1-2; TRBD1 matches at 10 bases. V shed 0 bases and J 7 bases; nucleotides not matched to a gene: 2. CDR1 is MGHRA and CDR2 is YSYEKL in the germline V gene. The CDR3 length is 14 residues. The CDR3 here is CASSQDGTGVGYTF. The CDR3, as DNA: TGCGCCAGCAGCCAAGACGGGACAGGGGTTGGCTACACCTTC.

V gene TRBV18 combines with J gene TRBJ2-7, with 7 bases fitting TRBD2. This CDR3 region has 17 residues. Looked up from germline, CDR1 is KGHSH and CDR2 is LQKENI. V was clipped by 4 bases and J by 3 bases; unmatched bases: 15. In DNA form, the CDR3 reads TGTGCCAGCTCACGCGAAGTCGGGGGGAACGTAGACTACGAGCAGTACTTC. As protein: CASSREVGGNVDYEQYF.

This sequence joins TRBV7-6 and TRBJ2-1, with TRBD1 as a possible D gene (7 bases). V was clipped by 4 bases and J by 0 bases, with 10 bases between them. The length of the CDR3 is 15 residues. Germline CDR1 SGHVS, CDR2 FNYEAQ. CDR3 sequence (DNA): TGTGCCAGCAGCTCTCAGGGGGGCTCCTACAATGAGCAGTTCTTC. This gives the protein CASSSQGGSYNEQFF.

The chain uses TRBV2 and TRBJ2-2; tentative D call: TRBD2 (6 bases). The V end was cut by 2 bases, the J end by 6 bases, with 13 bases between. CDR3 length equals 15 residues. The V gene's germline CDR1 is SNHLY and CDR2 FYNNEI. The CDR3, as DNA: TGTGCCAGCAGTGAAAGTCCGGGGGTCGCCGGGGAGCTGTTTTTT. This translates into CASSESPGVAGELFF.

This chain uses TRBV2 with TRBJ1-2; 8 positions agree with TRBD1. Germline values: CDR1 SNHLY, CDR2 FYNNEI. Losses at the gene ends were 2 bases for V and 3 bases for J; bases not matched to a gene: 2. The CDR3 loop spans 14 amino acids. CDR3 sequence (DNA): TGTGCCAGCAGTGAAATGGGACAGGACTATGGCTACACCTTC. Protein product: CASSEMGQDYGYTF.

The V call is TRBV15, the J call TRBJ2-1; TRBD1 is a possible D gene (6 bases). CDR1 and CDR2 (germline): LNHNV, YYDKDF (reference sequence). CDR3 size: 12 residues. V was clipped by 8 bases and J by 6 bases, with 11 bases between them. CDR3 nucleotide sequence: TGTGCCACCTCAGGGGCGGTCAATGAGCAGTTCTTC. As protein: CATSGAVNEQFF.

This clone was seen more than once but under ten times. The rearrangement joins TRBV27 to TRBJ2-7, with 9 nucleotides matching TRBD2. Germline V CDR1 and CDR2: MNHEY, SMNVEV (reference sequence). This CDR3 is built from 19 residues. The trim removed 4 bases at V and 1 base at J, leaving 17 bases unmatched. CDR3 in amino acids: CASSSARMAGGLISYEQYF. CDR3 nucleotides: TGTGCCAGCAGTTCTGCCCGAATGGCGGGAGGGCTAATATCCTACGAGCAGTACTTC.

This clone was picked up one time. The chain has TRBV5-1 and TRBJ2-4; TRBD2 agrees at 14 bases. Germline V gives CDR1 SGHRS, CDR2 YFSETQ. The CDR3 loop spans 20 amino acids. Losses at the gene ends were 0 bases for V and 4 bases for J; bases not matched to a gene: 12. CDR3: CASSLAGTSGSPLGKNIQYF. The CDR3 DNA reads as TGCGCCAGCAGCTTGGCCGGGACTAGCGGGAGTCCCCTTGGAAAAAACATTCAGTACTTC.

The V call is TRBV19, the J call TRBJ2-6, with 7 positions matching TRBD1. The V gene's germline CDR1 is LNHDA and CDR2 SQIVND (reference sequence). With 7 bases clipped from V and 0 bases from J, the junction kept 9 bases outside the gene matches. The CDR3 extends over 17 amino acids. The CDR3 sequence is CASTTIQGSSGANVLTF. The CDR3 nucleotides read TGTGCCAGTACCACGATACAGGGGAGCTCTGGGGCCAACGTCCTGACTTTC.

This chain joins TRBV7-9 and TRBJ2-3; 12 nucleotides align to TRBD2. V shed 5 bases, J shed 6 bases, and the junction held 9 bases outside the gene matches. Germline V gene sequence: CDR1 SEHNR, CDR2 FQNEAQ (reference sequence). CDR3 length: 16 residues. CDR3 in amino acids: CASSVPLAGGLDTQYF. As DNA, the CDR3 is TGTGCCAGCAGCGTCCCACTAGCGGGGGGCCTGGATACGCAGTATTTT.

The chain links TRBV7-9 to TRBJ2-6; tentative D call: TRBD1 (6 bases). The CDR3 loop spans 14 amino acids. Trimming took off 8 bases at V and 1 base at J, with 9 bases between the two ends. Germline CDR1 is SEHNR and CDR2 is FQNEAQ (reference sequence). The DNA of the CDR3 is TGTGCCAGCCGACAGGTATCTGGGGCCAACGTCCTGACTTTC. This translates into CASRQVSGANVLTF.

This chain uses TRBV18 with TRBJ1-1, with D unclear. There are 16 residues in the CDR3. V lost 4 bases and J lost 0, with 15 bases in between. Looked up from germline, CDR1 is KGHSH and CDR2 is LQKENI. The CDR3 bases are TGTGCCAGCTCACTAGTTAGGAGGCGTTTGAACACTGAAGCTTTCTTT. It encodes CASSLVRRRLNTEAFF.